This record concerns one T cell receptor (beta chain) sequence. Germline is not matched at one junction end, which may reflect a read error. Three rounds of nested PCR, following a modified ARM-PCR protocol, produced the TCRbeta library. TCRdb analysed the multiplex PCR reads with MiXCR anew, one entry per CDR3 protein. In the table there are around 79,000 distinct CDR3 sequences, just under 75% of which are singletons. This sample's RNA came from whole unsorted tissue. CDR1 and CDR2 from the germline V gene are SGHNT and YYREEE (reference sequence). The CDR3 length is 13 residues. The data originate from a study of tumor and adjacent non-tumor tissue in lung cancer.

The sample comprised lung tumor tissue. The receptor was derived from a woman in her thirties or forties with non-small cell lung cancer. The chain recombines TRBV5-4 with TRBJ2-7, with 7 bases fitting TRBD1. Here the CDR3 reads CTSSQDRTYEQYF. DNA of the CDR3: TGTACCAGCAGTCAGGACAGGACCTACGAGCAGTACTTC. The full variable domain, its missing parts supplied by reference TRBV5-4 and TRBJ2-7, is ETGVTQSPTHLIKTRGQQVTLRCSSQSGHNTVSWYQQALGQGPQFIFQYYREEENGRGNFPPRFSGLQFPNYSSELNVNALELDDSALYLCTSSQDRTYEQYFGPGTRLTVT.